This record concerns one T cell receptor (beta chain) sequence. What it recognizes is unknown. Looked up from germline, CDR1 is SGHNT and CDR2 is YYREEE (reference sequence). The CDR3 has 13 amino acids. Trimming shortened V by 0 bases and J by 11 bases, and 14 bases separated the two germline ends. Assay used: immunoSEQ multiplex PCR; TCRdb lists only in-frame clones, some missing. The table records fewer than 600,000 clones, around 89% of them present only once. These data belong to a study of Ad26.COV2.S vaccination and SARS-CoV-2 variants. Indicated treatment: 15 to 20 received Ad26.COV2.S at low or high dose, single or two shots; roughly five received placebo; per-sample allocation not given. Samples came from day 63 after the first vaccine or placebo injection. The individual, an adult aged 18-55 years, was a donor in Boston. General study findings and limits: Vaccine recipients and placebo recipients showed similar non-spike TCR breadth.

Sequencing was performed on peripheral blood, taken in a trial of Ad26.COV2.S vaccine versus placebo. The chain links TRBV5-4 to TRBJ1-1; D perhaps matches TRBD1 (5 bases). This receptor was taken from a person aged 18-60 years who received the Ad26.COV2.S COVID-19 vaccine or a placebo. As DNA, the CDR3 is TGTGCCAGCAGCTTGGTCGGGGCCGTTGCGGCTTTCTTT. This gives the protein CASSLVGAVAAFF.